A single sample gave rise to the 19 T cell receptor beta chains below, sequenced in a study of regulatory T cells in long-lasting Graves disease. Arm-PCR with iRepertoire HTBI primers amplified the CDR3 regions for these TCR beta libraries. MiXCR was run by TCRdb on the multiplex PCR reads, yielding one entry per CDR3 protein. The data show around 500,000 distinct CDR3 sequences, 12% seen once. Time point: newly diagnosed GD, antithyroid drugs for less than 3 months. Preparation of the TCR library used RNA extracted from PBMCs. The same sample was also studied in work on T cells in Graves' hyperthyroidism and ophthalmopathy.

The starting material was peripheral blood mononuclear cells (PBMCs), obtained at new diagnosis, from a patient treated with antithyroid drugs. The receptor source for this set is a woman aged 25 to 39 with Graves disease.

This clonotype has a count of ten or more. This chain uses TRBV28 with TRBJ2-7; 10 bases align to TRBD2. The junction had 7 bases not matched to a gene; V was cut back by 3 bases and J by 5 bases. This CDR3 has 15 residues. Germline-derived CDR1 and CDR2 are MDHEN and SYDVKM. As DNA, the CDR3 is TGTGCCAGCAGTTTGACAACTAGCGGGATCCACGAGCAGTACTTC. Translating gives CASSLTTSGIHEQYF.

The V and J genes are TRBV2 and TRBJ2-2; 9 bases line up with TRBD1. CDR3 length equals 16 residues. V lost 6 bases and J lost 6; bases outside the gene matches: 11. Per germline, CDR1 SNHLY and CDR2 FYNNEI. The CDR3 DNA is TGTGCCAGCAGGGCATACAGGGGGCAGGATGCCGGGGAGCTGTTTTTT. It yields the protein CASRAYRGQDAGELFF. Full variable domain (remainder filled in from reference TRBV2 and TRBJ2-2): EPEVTQTPSHQVTQMGQEVILRCVPISNHLYFYWYRQILGQKVEFLVSFYNNEISEKSEIFDDQFSVERPDGSNFTLKIRSTKLEDSAMYFCASRAYRGQDAGELFFGEGSRLTVL.

This clonotype occurred a few times. The chain carries TRBV20-1 and TRBJ2-7; 11 bases are a match to TRBD1. The CDR3 totals 14 residues. From germline, CDR1 is DFQATT and CDR2 SNEGSKA (reference sequence). V was pared by 5 bases and J by 4 bases, with 7 bases of the junction left unmatched. The CDR3 sequence is CSAQSGTGGYEQYF. The DNA of the CDR3 is TGCAGTGCTCAATCCGGGACAGGGGGTTACGAGCAGTACTTC.

Comments on this clonotype: A much larger clone sits a single nucleotide away, making a read error possible. This chain links TRBV2 with TRBJ2-5; 11 bases fit TRBD2. The germline CDR1 and CDR2 sequences are SNHLY and FYNNEI. This CDR3 region has 19 residues. V trimming: 0 bases; J trimming: 6 bases; junction bases outside the gene matches: 15. CDR3 DNA: TGTGCCAGCAGTGAAGCTGGGGGGTCACTAGCGGGAGATCAGAAGACCCAGTACTTC. It encodes CASSEAGGSLAGDQKTQYF.

V is TRBV13 and J is TRBJ1-2; 7 bases agree with TRBD1. The CDR3 contains 15 residues. CDR1 and CDR2 (germline): PRHDT, FYEKMQ (reference sequence). Trimming took 5 bases from V and 7 from J; bases not matched to a gene: 13. The DNA for the CDR3 is TGTGCCAGCAGCCTTTTTACAGGGGATCGATCTGGCTACACCTTC. Translation gives CASSLFTGDRSGYTF.

This clonotype was recorded a few times. The chain uses TRBV20-1 and TRBJ2-7; 13 bases are shared with TRBD2. Germline V gives CDR1 DFQATT, CDR2 SNEGSKA (reference sequence). V lost 3 bases and J lost 2; bases outside the gene matches: 4. The length of the CDR3 is 15 residues. The CDR3 bases are TGCAGTGCTAGTCGAGGGACTAGCGGGACCTACGAGCAGTACTTC. Translated, it gives CSASRGTSGTYEQYF.

The rearrangement uses TRBV4-1 and TRBJ2-7; D remains ambiguous. Germline V lookup: CDR1 MGHRA, CDR2 YSYEKL. Trimming cost V 4 bases and J 2 bases, with 18 bases left between them. This CDR3 has 16 amino acids. CDR3 residues: CASSPDTAFRAYEQYF. The CDR3 nucleotides are TGCGCCAGCAGCCCCGATACGGCCTTTAGGGCCTACGAGCAGTACTTC.

In its sample, this clonotype was seen many times. V and J are TRBV20-1 and TRBJ2-1; the D is unclear. Germline lookup yields CDR1 DFQATT and CDR2 SNEGSKA (reference sequence). This CDR3 has 14 residues. V lost 0 bases, J lost 0 bases, and 6 bases lay in between. The CDR3 region has the DNA TGCAGTGCTAGAGACCAGCGCTCCTACAATGAGCAGTTCTTC. Residues: CSARDQRSYNEQFF.

The chain uses TRBV6-1 and TRBJ2-7; TRBD2 agrees at 10 bases. V lost 3 bases to trimming and J lost 3 bases; unmatched junction nucleotides: 17. Per the germline V gene, CDR1 is MNHNS and CDR2 is SASEGT. The CDR3 spans 19 residues. The CDR3 here is CASSDNSGRAIFGHYEQYF. CDR3 nucleotide sequence: TGTGCCAGCAGTGACAACAGCGGGAGGGCTATATTTGGGCACTACGAGCAGTACTTC.

This clonotype has at least ten counts. V gene TRBV29-1 combines with J gene TRBJ1-1, with D perhaps TRBD1 (5 bases). This CDR3 is 14 amino acids long. The V gene lost 2 bases and the J gene lost 5 bases, with 15 bases spanning the gap. Germline values: CDR1 SQVTM, CDR2 ANQGSEA. The CDR3 loop reads CSVELGAYGTEAFF. As DNA, the CDR3 is TGCAGCGTTGAACTAGGGGCCTATGGGACTGAAGCTTTCTTT.

This clonotype appeared a few times. The chain has TRBV4-3 and TRBJ1-4, with 8 nucleotides matching TRBD1. Germline V CDR1 and CDR2: LGHNA, YSLEER. With V trimmed by 4 bases and J by 4 bases, 5 bases remained unmatched. This CDR3 spans 15 amino acids. The CDR3 DNA reads TGCGCCAGCAGCCGAACAGGGGGGGATAATGAAAAACTGTTTTTT. Its translation is CASSRTGGDNEKLFF.

V usage is TRBV4-1 and J usage is TRBJ1-2; D unresolved. The CDR3 is 16 residues long. Germline V gene data show CDR1 as MGHRA and CDR2 as YSYEKL. V gave up 0 bases and J gave up 4 bases, with 15 bases separating them. This chain's CDR3 is CASSQDYSQAGYGYTF. CDR3 in DNA: TGCGCCAGCAGCCAAGATTACTCTCAGGCGGGCTATGGCTACACCTTC.

This clonotype was counted between two and nine times. This may be a read error: a much more frequent sequence differs by one nucleotide. V usage is TRBV12-3 or TRBV12-4 and J usage is TRBJ2-2; the D is unclear. CDR3 length equals 15 residues. CDR3 sequence (DNA): TGTGCCAGCAGTTTGTGGCACACGAACGCCGGGGAGCTGTTTTTT. Translating gives CASSLWHTNAGELFF.

On this clonotype itself: A much larger clone differs by one base, so this may be a read error. V usage is TRBV11-3 and J usage is TRBJ2-7, with 12 bases that match TRBD2. CDR1 is SGHNT and CDR2 is YENEEA in the germline V gene. CDR3 length: 15 residues. Germline trimming cut 5 bases from V and 7 bases from J; bases unmatched to any gene: 9. CDR3 residues: CASSQTSGSPSEQYF. As DNA, the CDR3 is TGTGCCAGCAGCCAGACTAGCGGGAGCCCGTCGGAGCAGTACTTC. The whole variable domain, remainder taken from reference TRBV11-3 and TRBJ2-7, is EAGVVQSPRYKIIEKKQPVAFWCNPISGHNTLYWYLQNLGQGPELLIRYENEEAVDDSQLPKDRFSAERLKGVDSTLKIQPAELGDSAVYLCASSQTSGSPSEQYFGPGTRLTVT.

This clonotype has ten or more counts. This chain connects TRBV5-1 to TRBJ2-7, with D perhaps TRBD1 or TRBD2 (5 bases each). The V gene's germline CDR1 is SGHRS and CDR2 YFSETQ. V was clipped by 3 bases and J by 3 bases, with 16 bases between them. This CDR3 contains 15 residues. DNA of the CDR3: TGCGCCAGCAGCTCCGGGACCCGCGGGCTCTACGAGCAGTACTTC. Translation: CASSSGTRGLYEQYF.

The rearrangement links TRBV7-9 to TRBJ2-7; 13 bases line up with TRBD2. Per the germline V gene, CDR1 is SEHNR and CDR2 is FQNEAQ (reference sequence). After removal of 2 bases from V and 6 bases from J, the junction contained 7 bases not matched to a gene. This CDR3 has 16 amino acids. The CDR3: CASSLKRTSGSTEQYF. DNA for the CDR3: TGTGCCAGCAGCTTAAAACGGACTAGCGGGAGTACCGAGCAGTACTTC.

This clonotype was found many times. The chain has TRBV24-1 and TRBJ2-3, with 8 bases aligning to TRBD2. Unmatched junction bases numbered 9, after V lost 3 bases and J lost 2 bases. Germline loops: CDR1 KGHDR, CDR2 SFDVKD. The CDR3 sequence is 17 residues long. Written as DNA, the CDR3 is TGTGCCACCAGTGATCGGACTAGCTGGCCCGCCACAGATACGCAGTATTTT. Translation: CATSDRTSWPATDTQYF.

The sample holds many counts of this clonotype. CDR3 in DNA: TGCAGTGCTTGGACAGGGAGCTCCTACGAGCAGTACTTC. It specifies CSAWTGSSYEQYF. The chain has TRBV20-1 and TRBJ2-7; TRBD1 aligns across 8 bases. Trimming removed 5 bases from V and 0 bases from J; junction bases left unmatched: 3. This CDR3 is 13 amino acids long. Per the germline V gene, CDR1 is DFQATT and CDR2 is SNEGSKA (reference sequence).

The rearrangement links TRBV20-1 to TRBJ1-2, with D possibly being TRBD1 (5 bases). V was shortened by 4 bases and J by 4 bases, with 16 bases between the two germline ends. The CDR3 is made up of 14 amino acids. Germline-derived CDR1 and CDR2 are DFQATT and SNEGSKA (reference sequence). The CDR3 nucleotides are TGCAGTGCTATCTTAGGACATTCAGCCTATGGCTACACCTTC. Its protein product is CSAILGHSAYGYTF.